The source of this T cell receptor (beta chain) is a study of CD8 T cells in Susac syndrome. RNA totalling about 0.45 to 1 ug underwent reverse transcription with random hexamers. TCRdb redid the calling of the immunoSEQ multiplex PCR reads with MiXCR, one entry per CDR3 protein. The sample holds 150,000 to 200,000 distinct CDR3 sequences; 94% are singletons and the top ten take roughly 0.12%. TEMRA cells were enriched by FACS, and CD4+ and CD8+ T cells were negatively isolated. The CDR3 is made up of 16 amino acids. The ends lost 4 bases at V and 2 bases at J; junction bases unmatched: 7. CDR1 is LGHDT, CDR2 YNNKEL, per germline (reference sequence).

The chain carries TRBV3-1 and TRBJ2-5; 10 bases align to TRBD2. This TCR came from a human donor with Susac syndrome. The specimen sequenced was CD4+ T cells from PBMCs. CDR3 sequence reads: CASSRRTSGIQETQYF. As DNA, the CDR3 is TGTGCCAGCAGCCGTCGGACTAGCGGCATACAAGAGACCCAGTACTTC.